These 26 T cell receptor beta chains originate from one sample sequenced in a study of blood T cell repertoires in COVID-19. Generated by immunoSEQ multiplex PCR, the TCRdb table keeps only in-frame clones and is missing some. The data show about 100,000 clones, almost 80% seen once. The specimen sequenced was peripheral blood. Source of these receptors: a man in his 70s with active or convalescent COVID-19.

V usage is TRBV9 and J usage is TRBJ2-5, with TRBD2 identical over 11 bases. The V and J ends lost 0 bases and 4 bases, in that order; junction bases with no gene match: 11. Germline CDR1 and CDR2: SGDLS and YYNGEE. This CDR3 has 18 residues. CDR3 protein: CASSVGGSGLAGGETQYF. CDR3 nucleotides: TGTGCCAGCAGCGTAGGGGGAAGCGGCCTAGCGGGAGGAGAGACCCAGTACTTC.

CDR3 bases: TGTGCCACCAGCAGGCGGGAGGGCCACTTCGAGCAGTACTTC. It translates to CATSRREGHFEQYF. The chain uses TRBV15 and TRBJ2-7, with 9 bases aligning to TRBD2. The CDR3 length is 14 residues. V lost 3 bases to trimming and J lost 6 bases; unmatched junction nucleotides: 6. CDR1 is LNHNV and CDR2 is YYDKDF in the germline V gene (reference sequence).

This clone was detected once. The V gene is TRBV12-5, the J gene TRBJ2-1, with TRBD1 identical over 11 bases. J was trimmed by 7 bases and V by 3 bases; bases with no gene match: 2. Germline assignment: CDR1 LGHNT and CDR2 FRNRAP. This CDR3 is built from 14 residues. The CDR3 spells CASGLGTGGNEQFF. The CDR3 DNA is TGTGCTAGTGGTTTAGGGACAGGGGGGAATGAGCAGTTCTTC.

V and J are TRBV5-1 and TRBJ2-5; 8 positions match TRBD1. In germline, CDR1 is SGHRS, CDR2 YFSETQ. V was pared by 4 bases and J by 3 bases, with 5 bases of the junction left unmatched. The CDR3 covers 14 residues. In nucleotides, the CDR3 is TGCGCCAGCAGCATCGCAGGGGGCGAAGAGACCCAGTACTTC. Translated: CASSIAGGEETQYF.

The V gene is TRBV7-2, the J gene TRBJ1-5, with TRBD1 matching 7 bases. Germline CDR1 and CDR2: SGHTA and FQGNSA. J gave up 6 bases and V 4 bases, and 6 bases lay outside the gene matches. This CDR3 contains 14 residues. CDR3 coding DNA: TGTGCCAGCAGCTCAAACCAGGGGGGTCAGCCCCAGCATTTT. As protein: CASSSNQGGQPQHF.

This chain links TRBV2 with TRBJ1-1; 7 nucleotides align to TRBD1. The CDR3 covers 13 residues. Per the germline V gene, CDR1 is SNHLY and CDR2 is FYNNEI. Written as DNA, the CDR3 is TGTGCAAGCCGGGACAGAGAGGACACTGAAGCTTTCTTT. Residues: CASRDREDTEAFF.

This clone was observed a few times. The rearrangement joins TRBV3-1 (or the pseudogene TRBV3-2) to TRBJ2-7, with 7 bases matching TRBD2. The J segment lost 5 bases and the V segment lost 0 bases, leaving 10 bases of the junction unmatched. The CDR3 covers 16 residues. The germline V gene has CDR1 LGHDT and CDR2 YNNKEL (reference sequence). Here the CDR3 reads CASSQEPRAGTDEQYF. The CDR3 DNA reads as TGTGCCAGCAGCCAAGAGCCGCGAGCGGGGACCGACGAGCAGTACTTC.

V usage is TRBV7-9 and J usage is TRBJ2-3; a possible D gene is TRBD1 (6 bases). With 4 bases removed from V and 2 bases from J, the gap between germline ends came to 13 bases. The germline V gene encodes CDR1 SEHNR and CDR2 FQNEAQ (reference sequence). The CDR3 sequence is 15 residues long. CDR3 in DNA: TGTGCCAGCAGCTCCGGGCGGACAGACACAGATACGCAGTATTTT. Amino acids: CASSSGRTDTDTQYF.

This clone was observed once. The rearrangement uses TRBV18 and TRBJ1-1; D remains unclear. Germline values: CDR1 KGHSH, CDR2 LQKENI. V was cut by 2 bases and J by 0 bases, with 16 bases left in between. The CDR3 spans 17 residues. CDR3 sequence: CASSPSAVAAMNTEAFF. DNA for the CDR3: TGTGCCAGCTCACCATCGGCAGTGGCGGCTATGAACACTGAAGCTTTCTTT.

The count of this clone is one. The chain combines TRBV11-2 with TRBJ2-2, with 7 bases lining up with TRBD2. The V gene end was trimmed by 1 base and the J gene end by 2 bases; junction bases not matched to a gene: 4. CDR3 length: 16 amino acids. Germline V gene data show CDR1 as SGHAT and CDR2 as FQNNGV. CDR3 bases: TGTGCCAGCAGCTTAGTTGCGGGGGATAACACCGGGGAGCTGTTTTTT. Protein product: CASSLVAGDNTGELFF.

This clone was found a few times. The gene calls are TRBV5-6 and TRBJ2-5; TRBD2 might be the D (6 bases). V gave up 1 base and J gave up 1 base, with 11 bases separating them. Looked up from germline, CDR1 is SGHDT and CDR2 is YYEEEE. The CDR3 has 15 amino acids. The CDR3: CASSLLRGFQETQYF. The CDR3 coding sequence is TGTGCCAGCAGCTTGCTGCGGGGATTCCAAGAGACCCAGTACTTC.

The gene calls are TRBV3-1 (or the pseudogene TRBV3-2) and TRBJ1-5, with D unclear. Trimming took 4 bases from V and 3 from J, leaving 7 bases between them. The CDR3 loop spans 13 amino acids. Germline V gives CDR1 LGHDT, CDR2 YNNKEL (reference sequence). The CDR3 is CASSLGFNQPQHF. The CDR3 region has the DNA TGTGCCAGCAGCCTCGGGTTCAATCAGCCCCAGCATTTT.

The rearrangement uses TRBV9 and TRBJ1-2; 10 bases line up with TRBD1. This CDR3 has 15 amino acids. Unmatched junction bases numbered 3, after V lost 4 bases and J lost 0 bases. Per germline, CDR1 SGDLS and CDR2 YYNGEE. Here the CDR3 reads CASSIGQGANYGYTF. CDR3 DNA sequence: TGTGCCAGCAGCATCGGACAGGGGGCTAACTATGGCTACACCTTC.

This CDR3 reads CSVRVGNTLNYGYTF. The DNA of the CDR3 is TGCAGCGTTCGTGTCGGGAACACCTTAAACTATGGCTACACCTTC. The chain combines TRBV29-1 with TRBJ1-2; D unclear. The CDR3 consists of 15 residues. V dropped 5 bases and J dropped 2 bases, with 18 bases sitting between them. Germline CDR1 SQVTM, CDR2 ANQGSEA.

CDR3 region: CASSQGGGRVYSGANVLTF. The CDR3 DNA reads TGCGCCAGCAGCCAAGGAGGTGGCAGGGTTTACTCTGGGGCCAACGTCCTGACTTTC. The V and J genes are TRBV4-3 and TRBJ2-6, with TRBD1 as a possible D gene (5 bases). V lost 1 base and J lost 0, with 16 bases in between. Germline V gene lookup returns CDR1 LGHNA and CDR2 YSLEER. The CDR3 is 19 residues long.

This clone was found a few times. This chain uses TRBV18 with TRBJ1-5; D is unclear. Between the trimmed V and J ends, which lost 6 bases and 7 bases, there was a span of 16 bases. The CDR3 spans 14 residues. Germline V lookup: CDR1 KGHSH, CDR2 LQKENI. CDR3 bases: TGTGCCAGCTCGCGGGCCCCTCTGGACCAGCCCCAGCATTTT. Its protein is CASSRAPLDQPQHF.

The CDR3 region has the DNA TGTGCCAGCAGCCAAGAATCGGCGGGTGGTGCCTACGAGCAGTACTTC. Translating it yields CASSQESAGGAYEQYF. The chain joins TRBV4-2 to TRBJ2-7, with D possibly matching TRBD2 (5 bases). Trimming shortened V by 0 bases and J by 2 bases, and 14 bases separated the two germline ends. CDR3 length: 16 residues. CDR1 and CDR2 (germline): LGHNA, YNFKEQ.

This clone was seen only a few times. The chain recombines TRBV6-2 or TRBV6-3 with TRBJ2-7; 10 bases map to TRBD1. Germline-derived CDR1 and CDR2 are MNHEY and SVGEGT. J was trimmed by 3 bases and V by 4 bases; bases with no gene match: 9. The CDR3 is 16 amino acids. The CDR3 region has the DNA TGTGCCAGCAGTTCGGCCTTGGGACAGGGGATCTACGAGCAGTACTTC. Its translation is CASSSALGQGIYEQYF.

The chain couples TRBV10-3 to TRBJ2-4; TRBD2 matches 9 bases. Germline CDR1 and CDR2: ENHRY and SYGVKD. V was pared by 1 base and J by 1 base, with 5 bases of the junction left unmatched. The CDR3 spans 17 residues. The CDR3, as DNA: TGTGCCATCAGTGAGTTTGGCGGGAGGGCCGCCAAAAACATTCAGTACTTC. Translating gives CAISEFGGRAAKNIQYF.

This chain connects TRBV2 to TRBJ1-2; maybe TRBD1 (6 bases). CDR1 SNHLY and CDR2 FYNNEI come from the germline V gene. Trimming removed 6 bases at V and 8 bases at J, with 25 bases between. This CDR3 comprises 16 residues. CDR3 protein: CASRGGQGSLLRGYTF. CDR3 nucleotide sequence: TGTGCCAGCAGGGGAGGGCAGGGGTCGCTATTAAGAGGCTACACCTTC.

The chain recombines TRBV7-3 with TRBJ2-3; 9 bases are a match to TRBD2. From germline, CDR1 is SGHTA and CDR2 FQGTGA. Unmatched junction bases numbered 8, after V lost 5 bases and J lost 8 bases. CDR3 length: 14 amino acids. The CDR3 reads CASSPQTSGGTQYF. In DNA, the CDR3 is TGTGCCAGCAGCCCGCAGACTAGCGGCGGTACGCAGTATTTT.

The V gene is TRBV7-9, the J gene TRBJ2-1; D is possibly TRBD2 (5 bases). Germline V gene lookup returns CDR1 SEHNR and CDR2 FQNEAQ (reference sequence). Trimming stripped 5 bases from V and 2 bases from J, with 13 bases between. This CDR3 has 15 residues. The CDR3 DNA follows: TGTGCCAGCAGCCTCCTAGCTCTCACCTACAATGAGCAGTTCTTC. This encodes CASSLLALTYNEQFF.

The V and J genes are TRBV9 and TRBJ2-7; maybe TRBD1 (6 bases). This CDR3 is built from 15 residues. In germline, CDR1 is SGDLS, CDR2 YYNGEE. Between the trimmed V and J ends, which lost 0 bases and 0 bases, there was a span of 10 bases. The CDR3 spells CASSVGQGYSYEQYF. Written as DNA, the CDR3 is TGTGCCAGCAGCGTAGGGCAGGGGTACTCCTACGAGCAGTACTTC. Combining the CDR3 with reference TRBV9 and TRBJ2-7 gives the whole variable domain DSGVTQTPKHLITATGQRVTLRCSPRSGDLSVYWYQQSLDQGLQFLIQYYNGEERAKGNILERFSAQQFPDLHSELNLSSLELGDSALYFCASSVGQGYSYEQYFGPGTRLTVT.

The rearrangement uses TRBV11-1 and TRBJ1-1; D might be TRBD1 (5 bases). CDR1 and CDR2 from the germline V gene are SGHAT and FQDESV (reference sequence). This CDR3 comprises 13 residues. With 2 bases removed from V and 3 bases from J, the gap between germline ends came to 7 bases. The CDR3: CASSLKGYTEAFF. The CDR3 coding sequence is TGTGCCAGCAGCTTAAAGGGGTACACTGAAGCTTTCTTT.

A remark on this clone: A read error may account for a junction end that differs from germline. The chain employs TRBV10-3 and TRBJ2-7; D perhaps matches TRBD1 (6 bases). Germline CDR1 is ENHRY and CDR2 is SYGVKD. CDR3 size: 16 residues. Here the CDR3 DNA reads TGTGCCATCAGTGATTCCGGGACACCTACTACCTACGCGCAGTACTTC. The encoded protein is CAISDSGTPTTYAQYF.

V is TRBV4-2 and J is TRBJ2-5; D is unclear. CDR1 is LGHNA and CDR2 is YNFKEQ in the germline V gene. This CDR3 is 12 amino acids long. V lost 0 bases, J lost 10 bases, and 9 bases lay in between. CDR3 residues: CASSQDMAVQYF. CDR3 sequence (DNA): TGTGCCAGCAGCCAAGATATGGCAGTCCAGTACTTC.